This entry describes one TCR beta chain. Its antigen remains unknown. V was trimmed by 10 bases and J by 0 bases, leaving 15 bases between them. This CDR3 is built from 15 residues. CDR1 and CDR2 (germline): MNHNS, SASEGT. The method was immunoSEQ multiplex PCR; TCRdb's version includes in-frame clones alone and lacks a portion of them. The sample yields 150,000 or so clones, approximately 88% seen once. This sample stems from a study of cytomegalovirus exposure and HLA in healthy donors. General study findings and limits: Three chains linked to CMV were shown in vitro to be specific for CMV antigens. The classifier reportedly diagnosed cytomegalovirus status with high specificity and sensitivity. Later, an analysis found that TCR clusters from the first cohort tended to co-occur in the roughly 130 validation repertoires. Cytomegalovirus-associated TCR beta chains were listed, numbering 150 to 200.

The sample comprised PBMCs. The receptor was derived from a man aged 25 to 45 in good health and CMV-seropositive. This rearrangement joins TRBV6-1 to TRBJ2-2, with D possibly TRBD2 on 6 matching bases. The DNA for the CDR3 is TGTGCCATCCCTGATGGGGGGTCGAACACCGGGGAGCTGTTTTTT. It yields the protein CAIPDGGSNTGELFF.